This TCR beta chain is drawn from a study of T-cell memory formation after mild COVID-19. Study-wide results and caveats: Contracting clones from day 15 to 85 showed balanced CD4/CD8; later expanders favored CD4+.

TCRdb re-derived calls from the 5' RACE reads in MiXCR, one entry per CDR3 protein. The sample records tens of thousands of distinct CDR3 sequences, roughly 7.2% being singletons. This clonotype has a handful of counts. As yet, its antigen is unknown. Germline CDR1 WNHNN, CDR2 SYGVQD (reference sequence). There are 16 residues in the CDR3. Trimming removed 2 bases from V and 3 bases from J, with 17 bases in between. Sequenced material: PBMCs or a T cell subset sorted from them (not recorded which). This sequence was found in a man aged 18 to 29 who had mild COVID-19 (a few samples of this study predate the infection). Cell type and time point are not known. The genes are TRBV10-1 and TRBJ2-7; no reliable D call. The CDR3 sequence: CASSEVSAAYLYEQYF. In nucleotides, the CDR3 is TGCGCCAGCAGTGAGGTGTCGGCGGCATACCTCTACGAGCAGTACTTC.